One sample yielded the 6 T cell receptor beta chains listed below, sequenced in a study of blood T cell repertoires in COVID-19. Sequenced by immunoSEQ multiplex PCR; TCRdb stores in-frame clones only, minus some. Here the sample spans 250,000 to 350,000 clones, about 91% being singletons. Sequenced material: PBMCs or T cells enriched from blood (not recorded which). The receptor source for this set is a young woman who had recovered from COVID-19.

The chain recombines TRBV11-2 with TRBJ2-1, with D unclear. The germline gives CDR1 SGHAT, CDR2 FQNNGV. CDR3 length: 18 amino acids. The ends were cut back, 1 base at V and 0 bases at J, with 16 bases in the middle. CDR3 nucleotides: TGTGCCAGCAGCTTAGTATTTGGTCCACGGAGCTCCTACAATGAGCAGTTCTTC. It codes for CASSLVFGPRSSYNEQFF.

The CDR3 sequence is CAWMEGRNYGYTF. The CDR3 DNA reads TGTGCCTGGATGGAGGGGCGGAACTATGGCTACACCTTC. V gene TRBV30 combines with J gene TRBJ1-2; D may be TRBD1 (5 bases). This CDR3 contains 13 residues. V dropped 4 bases and J dropped 2 bases, with 11 bases sitting between them. In germline, CDR1 is GTSNPN, CDR2 SVGIG (reference sequence).

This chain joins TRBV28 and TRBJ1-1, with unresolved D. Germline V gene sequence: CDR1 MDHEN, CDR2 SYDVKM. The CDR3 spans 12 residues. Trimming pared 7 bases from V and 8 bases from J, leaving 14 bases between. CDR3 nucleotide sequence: TGTGCCAGCAATCTCCGGAAGCGCGAAGCTTTCTTT. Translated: CASNLRKREAFF.

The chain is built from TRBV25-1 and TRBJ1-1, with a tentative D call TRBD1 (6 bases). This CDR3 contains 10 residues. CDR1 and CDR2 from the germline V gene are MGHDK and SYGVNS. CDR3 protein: CVFTGTEAFF. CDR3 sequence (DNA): TGTGTTTTTACAGGGACTGAAGCTTTCTTT.

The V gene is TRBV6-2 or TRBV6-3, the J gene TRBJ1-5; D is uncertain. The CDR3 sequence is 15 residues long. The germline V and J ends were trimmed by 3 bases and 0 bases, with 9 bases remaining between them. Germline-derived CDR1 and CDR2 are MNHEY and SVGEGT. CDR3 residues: CASSYQFYSNQPQHF. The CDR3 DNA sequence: TGTGCCAGCAGTTATCAGTTTTATAGCAATCAGCCCCAGCATTTT.

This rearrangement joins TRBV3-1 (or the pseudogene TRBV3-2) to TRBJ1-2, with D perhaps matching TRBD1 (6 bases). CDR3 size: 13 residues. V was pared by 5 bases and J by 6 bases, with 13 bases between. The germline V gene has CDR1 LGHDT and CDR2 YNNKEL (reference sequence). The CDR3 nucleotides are TGTGCCAGCAGCTACTCAGGGGATAATGGCTACACCTTC. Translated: CASSYSGDNGYTF.